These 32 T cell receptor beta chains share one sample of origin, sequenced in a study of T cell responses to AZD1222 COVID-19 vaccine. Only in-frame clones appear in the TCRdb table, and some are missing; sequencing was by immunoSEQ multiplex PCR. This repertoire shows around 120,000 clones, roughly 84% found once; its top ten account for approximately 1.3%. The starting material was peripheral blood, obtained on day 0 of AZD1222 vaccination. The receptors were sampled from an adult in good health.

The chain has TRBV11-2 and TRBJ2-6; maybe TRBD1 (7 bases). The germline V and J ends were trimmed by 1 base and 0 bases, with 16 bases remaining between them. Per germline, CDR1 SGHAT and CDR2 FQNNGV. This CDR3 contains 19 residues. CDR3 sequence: CASSLARGTVSSGANVLTF. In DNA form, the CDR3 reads TGTGCCAGCAGCTTAGCCCGCGGGACAGTCAGCTCTGGGGCCAACGTCCTGACTTTC. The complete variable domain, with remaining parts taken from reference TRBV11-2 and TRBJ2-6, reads EAGVAQSPRYKIIEKRQSVAFWCNPISGHATLYWYQQILGQGPKLLIQFQNNGVVDDSQLPKDRFSAERLKGVDSTLKIQPAKLEDSAVYLCASSLARGTVSSGANVLTFGAGSRLTVL.

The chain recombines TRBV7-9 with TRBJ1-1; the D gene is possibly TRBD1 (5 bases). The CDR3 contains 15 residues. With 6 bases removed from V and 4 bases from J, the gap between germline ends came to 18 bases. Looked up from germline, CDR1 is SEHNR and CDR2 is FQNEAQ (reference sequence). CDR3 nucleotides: TGTGCCAGCAGTCGTCTTTCAGGGTCCCTCACTGAAGCTTTCTTT. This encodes CASSRLSGSLTEAFF.

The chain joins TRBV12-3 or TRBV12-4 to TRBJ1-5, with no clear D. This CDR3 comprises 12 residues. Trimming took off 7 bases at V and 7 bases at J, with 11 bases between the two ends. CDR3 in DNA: TGTGCCAGCACCTCGGTGGGCCAGCCCCAGCATTTT. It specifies CASTSVGQPQHF.

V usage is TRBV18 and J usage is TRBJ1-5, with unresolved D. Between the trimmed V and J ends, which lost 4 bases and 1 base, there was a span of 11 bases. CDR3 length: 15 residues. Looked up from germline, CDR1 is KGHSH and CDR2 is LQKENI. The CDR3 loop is CASSLTAPSNQPQHF. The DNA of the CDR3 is TGTGCCAGCTCACTCACAGCACCGAGCAATCAGCCCCAGCATTTT.

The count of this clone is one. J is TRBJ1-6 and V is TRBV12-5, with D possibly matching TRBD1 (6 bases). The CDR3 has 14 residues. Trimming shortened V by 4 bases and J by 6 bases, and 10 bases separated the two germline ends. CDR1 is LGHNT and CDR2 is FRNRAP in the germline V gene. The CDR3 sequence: CASGSQGTNSPLHF. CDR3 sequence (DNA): TGTGCTAGTGGTTCTCAGGGGACTAATTCACCCCTCCACTTT.

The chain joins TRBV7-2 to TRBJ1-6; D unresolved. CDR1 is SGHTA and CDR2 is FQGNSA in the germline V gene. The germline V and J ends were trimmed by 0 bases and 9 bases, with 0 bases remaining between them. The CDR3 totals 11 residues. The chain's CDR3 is CASSLASPLHF. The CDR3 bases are TGTGCCAGCAGCTTAGCTTCACCCCTCCACTTT. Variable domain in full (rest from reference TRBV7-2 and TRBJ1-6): GAGVSQSPSNKVTEKGKDVELRCDPISGHTALYWYRQSLGQGLEFLIYFQGNSAPDKSGLPSDRFSAERTGGSVSTLTIQRTQQEDSAVYLCASSLASPLHFGNGTRLTVT.

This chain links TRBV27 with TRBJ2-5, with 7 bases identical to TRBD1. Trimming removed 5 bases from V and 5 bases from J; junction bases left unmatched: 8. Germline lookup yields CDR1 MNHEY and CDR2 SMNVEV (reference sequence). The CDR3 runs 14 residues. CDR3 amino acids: CASSIRQGRETQYF. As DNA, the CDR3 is TGTGCCAGCAGTATAAGACAGGGTCGGGAGACCCAGTACTTC.

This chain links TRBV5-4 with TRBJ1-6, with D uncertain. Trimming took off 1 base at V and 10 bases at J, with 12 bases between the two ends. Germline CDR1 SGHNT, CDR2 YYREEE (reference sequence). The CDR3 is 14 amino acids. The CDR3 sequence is CASSLRSLSSPLHF. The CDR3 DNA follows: TGTGCCAGCAGCTTGCGTTCGTTAAGCTCACCCCTCCACTTT. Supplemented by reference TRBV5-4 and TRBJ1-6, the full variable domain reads ETGVTQSPTHLIKTRGQQVTLRCSSQSGHNTVSWYQQALGQGPQFIFQYYREEENGRGNFPPRFSGLQFPNYSSELNVNALELDDSALYLCASSLRSLSSPLHFGNGTRLTVT.

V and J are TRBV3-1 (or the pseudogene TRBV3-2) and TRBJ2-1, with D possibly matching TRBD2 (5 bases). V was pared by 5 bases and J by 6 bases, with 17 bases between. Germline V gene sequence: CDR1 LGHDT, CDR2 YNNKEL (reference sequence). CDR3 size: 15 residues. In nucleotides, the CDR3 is TGTGCCAGCAGCTACACTAGTCGACGCCTCAATGAGCAGTTCTTC. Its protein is CASSYTSRRLNEQFF.

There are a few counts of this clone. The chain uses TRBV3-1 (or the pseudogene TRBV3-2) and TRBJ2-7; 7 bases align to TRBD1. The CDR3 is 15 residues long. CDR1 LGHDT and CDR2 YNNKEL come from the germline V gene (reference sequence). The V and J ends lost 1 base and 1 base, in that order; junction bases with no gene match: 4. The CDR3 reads CASSQVPGGSYEQYF. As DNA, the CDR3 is TGTGCCAGCAGCCAAGTACCAGGGGGTTCCTACGAGCAGTACTTC.

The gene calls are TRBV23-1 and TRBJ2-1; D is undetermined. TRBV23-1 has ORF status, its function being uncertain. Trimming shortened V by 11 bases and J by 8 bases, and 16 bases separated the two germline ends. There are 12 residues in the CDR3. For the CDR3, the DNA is TGCGCCCGTAAATACTACGGAGATGAGCAGTTCTTC. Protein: CARKYYGDEQFF.

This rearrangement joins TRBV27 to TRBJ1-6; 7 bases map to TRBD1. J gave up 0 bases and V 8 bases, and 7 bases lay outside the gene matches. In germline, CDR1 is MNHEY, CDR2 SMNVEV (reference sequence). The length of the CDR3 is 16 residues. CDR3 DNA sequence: TGTGCCAGCGGTAGACAGGGACTCTCCTATAATTCACCCCTCCACTTT. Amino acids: CASGRQGLSYNSPLHF.

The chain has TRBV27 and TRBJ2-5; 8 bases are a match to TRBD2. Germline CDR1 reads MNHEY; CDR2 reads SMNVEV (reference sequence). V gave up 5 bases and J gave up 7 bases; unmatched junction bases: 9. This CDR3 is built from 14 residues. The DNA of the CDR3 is TGTGCCAGCAGTCCCGAGCGGGGGCTGGGGACCCAGTACTTC. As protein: CASSPERGLGTQYF.

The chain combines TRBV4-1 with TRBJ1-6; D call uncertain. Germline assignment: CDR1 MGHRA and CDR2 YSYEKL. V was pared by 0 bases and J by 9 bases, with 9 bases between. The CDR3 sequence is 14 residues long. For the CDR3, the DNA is TGCGCCAGCAGCCAAGATTTTTCCCGTTCACCCCTCCACTTT. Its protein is CASSQDFSRSPLHF.

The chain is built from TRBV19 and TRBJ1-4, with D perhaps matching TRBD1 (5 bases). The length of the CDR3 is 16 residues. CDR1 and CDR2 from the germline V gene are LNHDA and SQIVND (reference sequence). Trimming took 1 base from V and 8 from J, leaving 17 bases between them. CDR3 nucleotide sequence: TGTGCCAGTAGTATAGGATCGGGCGGCAGGGAGGAAAAACTGTTTTTT. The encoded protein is CASSIGSGGREEKLFF.

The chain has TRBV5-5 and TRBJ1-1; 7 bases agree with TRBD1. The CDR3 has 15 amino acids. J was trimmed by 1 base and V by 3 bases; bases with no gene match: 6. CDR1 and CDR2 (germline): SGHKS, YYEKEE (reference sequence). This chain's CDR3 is CASSSRPGGNTEAFF. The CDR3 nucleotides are TGTGCCAGCAGCTCCAGACCAGGGGGGAACACTGAAGCTTTCTTT.

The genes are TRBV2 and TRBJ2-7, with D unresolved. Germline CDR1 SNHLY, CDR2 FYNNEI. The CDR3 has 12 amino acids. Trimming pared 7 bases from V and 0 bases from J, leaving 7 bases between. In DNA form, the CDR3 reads TGTGCCAGCAAGACGGACTCCTACGAGCAGTACTTC. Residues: CASKTDSYEQYF. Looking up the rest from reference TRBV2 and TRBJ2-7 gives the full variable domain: EPEVTQTPSHQVTQMGQEVILRCVPISNHLYFYWYRQILGQKVEFLVSFYNNEISEKSEIFDDQFSVERPDGSNFTLKIRSTKLEDSAMYFCASKTDSYEQYFGPGTRLTVT.

Here the CDR3 reads CASSQGGAEAFF. The CDR3 DNA follows: TGTGCCAGCAGCCAGGGAGGGGCTGAAGCTTTCTTT. The chain couples TRBV7-6 to TRBJ1-1; tentatively, D is TRBD1 (5 bases). Deletions cut 5 bases from V and 6 bases from J, with 10 bases between. The V gene's germline CDR1 is SGHVS and CDR2 FNYEAQ. The CDR3 is 12 residues long.

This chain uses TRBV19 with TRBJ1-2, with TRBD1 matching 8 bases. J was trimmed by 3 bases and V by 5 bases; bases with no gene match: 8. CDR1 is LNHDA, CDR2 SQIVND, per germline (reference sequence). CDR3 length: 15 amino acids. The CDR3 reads CASSLTGTGDYGYTF. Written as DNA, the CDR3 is TGTGCCAGTAGTCTGACCGGGACAGGCGACTATGGCTACACCTTC.

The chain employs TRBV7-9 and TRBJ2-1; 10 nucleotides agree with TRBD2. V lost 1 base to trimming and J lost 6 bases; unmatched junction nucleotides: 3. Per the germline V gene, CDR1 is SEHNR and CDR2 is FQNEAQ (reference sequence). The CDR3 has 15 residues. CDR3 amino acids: CASSLEASGGNEQFF. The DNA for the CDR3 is TGTGCCAGCAGCTTAGAAGCTAGCGGGGGCAATGAGCAGTTCTTC.

The CDR3 sequence is CASSSHARAQETQYF. CDR3 in DNA: TGTGCCAGCAGCTCTCACGCTCGAGCGCAAGAGACCCAGTACTTC. The chain uses TRBV11-2 and TRBJ2-5; D is uncertain. V lost 4 bases, J lost 2 bases, and 14 bases lay in between. The V gene's germline CDR1 is SGHAT and CDR2 FQNNGV. The CDR3 sequence is 15 residues long. Together with reference TRBV11-2 and TRBJ2-5, the CDR3 gives the full variable domain: EAGVAQSPRYKIIEKRQSVAFWCNPISGHATLYWYQQILGQGPKLLIQFQNNGVVDDSQLPKDRFSAERLKGVDSTLKIQPAKLEDSAVYLCASSSHARAQETQYFGPGTRLLVL.

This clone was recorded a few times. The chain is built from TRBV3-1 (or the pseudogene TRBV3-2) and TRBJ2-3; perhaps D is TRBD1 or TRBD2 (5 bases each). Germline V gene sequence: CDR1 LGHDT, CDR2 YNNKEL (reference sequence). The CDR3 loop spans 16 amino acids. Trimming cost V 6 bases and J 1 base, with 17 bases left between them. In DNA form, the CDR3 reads TGTGCCAGCAGTGACCGGGGCTACGGGGGCACAGATACGCAGTATTTT. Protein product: CASSDRGYGGTDTQYF.

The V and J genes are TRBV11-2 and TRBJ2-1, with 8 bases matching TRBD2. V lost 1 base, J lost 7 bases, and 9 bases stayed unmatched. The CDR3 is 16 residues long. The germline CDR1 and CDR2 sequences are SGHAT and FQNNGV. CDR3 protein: CASSLAGGGRINEQFF. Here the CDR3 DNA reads TGTGCCAGCAGCTTAGCGGGCGGGGGGAGGATAAATGAGCAGTTCTTC.

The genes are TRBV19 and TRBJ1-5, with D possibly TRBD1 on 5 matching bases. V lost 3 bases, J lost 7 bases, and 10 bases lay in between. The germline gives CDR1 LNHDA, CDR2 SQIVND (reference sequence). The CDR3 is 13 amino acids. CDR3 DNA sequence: TGTGCCAGTAGTATGGGGGGGAGACAGCCCCAGCATTTT. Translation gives CASSMGGRQPQHF. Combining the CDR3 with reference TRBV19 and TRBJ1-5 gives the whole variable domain DGGITQSPKYLFRKEGQNVTLSCEQNLNHDAMYWYRQDPGQGLRLIYYSQIVNDFQKGDIAEGYSVSREKKESFPLTVTSAQKNPTAFYLCASSMGGRQPQHFGDGTRLSIL.

CDR3 sequence: CANRQGQGDLYGYTF. In nucleotides, the CDR3 is TGTGCCAACCGACAGGGACAGGGGGACCTCTATGGCTACACCTTC. The J gene is TRBJ1-2, the V gene TRBV6-5, with 11 nucleotides matching TRBD1. CDR1 MNHEY and CDR2 SVGAGI come from the germline V gene. This CDR3 spans 15 amino acids. The V gene end was trimmed by 10 bases and the J gene end by 4 bases; junction bases not matched to a gene: 11.

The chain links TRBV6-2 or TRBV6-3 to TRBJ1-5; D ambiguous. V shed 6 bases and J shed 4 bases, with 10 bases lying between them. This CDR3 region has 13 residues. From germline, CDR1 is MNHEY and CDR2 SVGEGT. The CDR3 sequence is CASSPLENQPQHF. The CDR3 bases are TGTGCCAGCAGCCCCCTAGAGAATCAGCCCCAGCATTTT.

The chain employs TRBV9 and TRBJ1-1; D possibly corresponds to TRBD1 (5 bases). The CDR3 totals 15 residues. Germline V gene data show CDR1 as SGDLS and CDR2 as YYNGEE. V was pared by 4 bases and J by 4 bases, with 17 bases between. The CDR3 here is CASSPNPRGTTEAFF. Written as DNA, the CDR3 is TGTGCCAGCAGCCCTAATCCCCGGGGGACCACTGAAGCTTTCTTT.

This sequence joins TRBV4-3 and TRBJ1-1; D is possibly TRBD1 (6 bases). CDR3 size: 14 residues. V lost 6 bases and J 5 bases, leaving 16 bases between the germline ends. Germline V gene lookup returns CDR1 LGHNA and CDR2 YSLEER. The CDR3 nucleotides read TGCGCCAGCAGGGAAGTCAGGGGTACAACTGAAGCTTTCTTT. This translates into CASREVRGTTEAFF.

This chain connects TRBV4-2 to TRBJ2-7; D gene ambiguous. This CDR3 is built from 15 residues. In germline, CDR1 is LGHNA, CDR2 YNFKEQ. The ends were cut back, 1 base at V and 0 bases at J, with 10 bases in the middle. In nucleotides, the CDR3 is TGTGCCAGCAGCCAAGGGGCAGGAAGCTCCTACGAGCAGTACTTC. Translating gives CASSQGAGSSYEQYF.

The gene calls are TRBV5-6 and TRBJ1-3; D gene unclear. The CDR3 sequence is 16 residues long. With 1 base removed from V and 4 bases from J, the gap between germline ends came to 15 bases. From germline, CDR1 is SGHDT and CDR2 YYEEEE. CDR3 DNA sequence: TGTGCCAGCAGCTTGTATGCGGAATCCCTCGGAAACACCATATATTTT. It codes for CASSLYAESLGNTIYF.

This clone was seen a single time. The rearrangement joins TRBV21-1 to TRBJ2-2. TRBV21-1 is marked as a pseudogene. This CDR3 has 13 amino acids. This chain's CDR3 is CASSKRGTGELFF. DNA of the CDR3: TGTGCCAGCAGCAAACGTGGCACCGGGGAGCTGTTTTTT.

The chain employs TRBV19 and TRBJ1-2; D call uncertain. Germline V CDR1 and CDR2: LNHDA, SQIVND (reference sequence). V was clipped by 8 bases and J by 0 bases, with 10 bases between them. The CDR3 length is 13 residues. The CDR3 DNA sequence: TGTGCCAGTTACAACCCTACTAACTATGGCTACACCTTC. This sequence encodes CASYNPTNYGYTF.